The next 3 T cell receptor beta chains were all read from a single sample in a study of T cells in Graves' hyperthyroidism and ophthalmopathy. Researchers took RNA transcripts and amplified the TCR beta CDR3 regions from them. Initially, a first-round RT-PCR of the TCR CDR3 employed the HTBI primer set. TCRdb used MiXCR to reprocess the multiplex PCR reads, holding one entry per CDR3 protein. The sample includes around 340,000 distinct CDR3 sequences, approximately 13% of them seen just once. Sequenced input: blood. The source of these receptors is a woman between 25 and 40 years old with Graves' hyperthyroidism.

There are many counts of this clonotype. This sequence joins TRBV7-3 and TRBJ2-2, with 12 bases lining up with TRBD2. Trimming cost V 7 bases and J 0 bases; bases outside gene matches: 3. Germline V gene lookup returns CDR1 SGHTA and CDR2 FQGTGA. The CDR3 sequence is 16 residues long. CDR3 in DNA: TGTGCCAGCACGCGGACTAGCGGGACGAACACCGGGGAGCTGTTTTTT. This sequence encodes CASTRTSGTNTGELFF.

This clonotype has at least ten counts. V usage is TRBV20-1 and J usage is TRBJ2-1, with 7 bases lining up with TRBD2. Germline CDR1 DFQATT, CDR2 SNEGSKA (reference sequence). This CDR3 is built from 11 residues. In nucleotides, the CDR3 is TGCACTAGCGGCCTAGGCAATGAGCAGTTCTTC. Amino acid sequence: CTSGLGNEQFF.

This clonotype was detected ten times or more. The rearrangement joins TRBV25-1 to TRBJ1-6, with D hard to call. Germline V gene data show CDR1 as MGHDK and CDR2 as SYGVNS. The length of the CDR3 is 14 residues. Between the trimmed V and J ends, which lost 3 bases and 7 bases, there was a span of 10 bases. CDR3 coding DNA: TGTGCCAGCAGTGAGAGCGGCGGCAATTCACCCCTCCACTTT. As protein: CASSESGGNSPLHF.